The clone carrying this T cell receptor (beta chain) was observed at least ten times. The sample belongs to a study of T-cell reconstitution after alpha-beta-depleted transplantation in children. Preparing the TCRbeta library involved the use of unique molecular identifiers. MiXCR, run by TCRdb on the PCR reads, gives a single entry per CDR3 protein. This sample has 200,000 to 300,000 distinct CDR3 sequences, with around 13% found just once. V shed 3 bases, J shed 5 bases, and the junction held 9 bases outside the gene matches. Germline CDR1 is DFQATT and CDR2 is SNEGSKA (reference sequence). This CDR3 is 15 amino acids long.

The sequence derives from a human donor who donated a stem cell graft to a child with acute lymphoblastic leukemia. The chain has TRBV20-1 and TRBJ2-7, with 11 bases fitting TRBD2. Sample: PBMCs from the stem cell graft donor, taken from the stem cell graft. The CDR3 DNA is TGCAGTGCTAGCGACGAACTAGCGGGAGCCCACGAGCAGTACTTC. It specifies CSASDELAGAHEQYF.